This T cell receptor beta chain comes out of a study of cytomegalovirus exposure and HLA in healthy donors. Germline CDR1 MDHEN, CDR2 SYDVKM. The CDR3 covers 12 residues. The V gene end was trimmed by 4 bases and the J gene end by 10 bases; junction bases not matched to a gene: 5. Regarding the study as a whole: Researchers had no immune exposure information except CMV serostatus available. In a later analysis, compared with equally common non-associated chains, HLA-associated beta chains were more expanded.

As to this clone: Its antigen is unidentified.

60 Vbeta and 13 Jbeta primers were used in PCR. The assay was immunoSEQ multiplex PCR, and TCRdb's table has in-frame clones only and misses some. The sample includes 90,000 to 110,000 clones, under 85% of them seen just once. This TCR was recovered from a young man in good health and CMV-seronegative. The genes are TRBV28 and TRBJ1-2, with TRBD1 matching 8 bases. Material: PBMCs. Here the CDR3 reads CASSSGGENYTF. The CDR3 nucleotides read TGTGCCAGCAGTTCAGGGGGCGAAAACTACACCTTC.